This T cell receptor (beta chain) was recovered during a study of cytomegalovirus exposure and HLA in healthy donors. Study-wide results and limits: For presence/absence analyses, sequencing depth was assumed to be roughly uniform across donors. Equally common other TCR beta chains were less clonally expanded than HLA-associated ones, a later analysis found.

To note about this clone: Its antigen is not known.

Primers for the PCR totalled 60 Vbeta and 13 Jbeta. The data were produced by immunoSEQ multiplex PCR, yet TCRdb's version contains in-frame clones alone and is incomplete. The sample has some 99,000 clones, about 86% seen once. CDR3 length: 16 amino acids. CDR1 is SNHLY and CDR2 is FYNNEI in the germline V gene. Trimming removed 2 bases at V and 0 bases at J, with 8 bases between. The V call is TRBV2, the J call TRBJ2-6, with a tentative D call TRBD1 (6 bases). This clonotype originated in a woman aged 30 to 39 in good health and CMV-seronegative. Sequenced: PBMCs. CDR3 nucleotides: TGTGCCAGCAGTGAAACAGGGTTCTCTGGGGCCAACGTCCTGACTTTC. Amino acids: CASSETGFSGANVLTF.